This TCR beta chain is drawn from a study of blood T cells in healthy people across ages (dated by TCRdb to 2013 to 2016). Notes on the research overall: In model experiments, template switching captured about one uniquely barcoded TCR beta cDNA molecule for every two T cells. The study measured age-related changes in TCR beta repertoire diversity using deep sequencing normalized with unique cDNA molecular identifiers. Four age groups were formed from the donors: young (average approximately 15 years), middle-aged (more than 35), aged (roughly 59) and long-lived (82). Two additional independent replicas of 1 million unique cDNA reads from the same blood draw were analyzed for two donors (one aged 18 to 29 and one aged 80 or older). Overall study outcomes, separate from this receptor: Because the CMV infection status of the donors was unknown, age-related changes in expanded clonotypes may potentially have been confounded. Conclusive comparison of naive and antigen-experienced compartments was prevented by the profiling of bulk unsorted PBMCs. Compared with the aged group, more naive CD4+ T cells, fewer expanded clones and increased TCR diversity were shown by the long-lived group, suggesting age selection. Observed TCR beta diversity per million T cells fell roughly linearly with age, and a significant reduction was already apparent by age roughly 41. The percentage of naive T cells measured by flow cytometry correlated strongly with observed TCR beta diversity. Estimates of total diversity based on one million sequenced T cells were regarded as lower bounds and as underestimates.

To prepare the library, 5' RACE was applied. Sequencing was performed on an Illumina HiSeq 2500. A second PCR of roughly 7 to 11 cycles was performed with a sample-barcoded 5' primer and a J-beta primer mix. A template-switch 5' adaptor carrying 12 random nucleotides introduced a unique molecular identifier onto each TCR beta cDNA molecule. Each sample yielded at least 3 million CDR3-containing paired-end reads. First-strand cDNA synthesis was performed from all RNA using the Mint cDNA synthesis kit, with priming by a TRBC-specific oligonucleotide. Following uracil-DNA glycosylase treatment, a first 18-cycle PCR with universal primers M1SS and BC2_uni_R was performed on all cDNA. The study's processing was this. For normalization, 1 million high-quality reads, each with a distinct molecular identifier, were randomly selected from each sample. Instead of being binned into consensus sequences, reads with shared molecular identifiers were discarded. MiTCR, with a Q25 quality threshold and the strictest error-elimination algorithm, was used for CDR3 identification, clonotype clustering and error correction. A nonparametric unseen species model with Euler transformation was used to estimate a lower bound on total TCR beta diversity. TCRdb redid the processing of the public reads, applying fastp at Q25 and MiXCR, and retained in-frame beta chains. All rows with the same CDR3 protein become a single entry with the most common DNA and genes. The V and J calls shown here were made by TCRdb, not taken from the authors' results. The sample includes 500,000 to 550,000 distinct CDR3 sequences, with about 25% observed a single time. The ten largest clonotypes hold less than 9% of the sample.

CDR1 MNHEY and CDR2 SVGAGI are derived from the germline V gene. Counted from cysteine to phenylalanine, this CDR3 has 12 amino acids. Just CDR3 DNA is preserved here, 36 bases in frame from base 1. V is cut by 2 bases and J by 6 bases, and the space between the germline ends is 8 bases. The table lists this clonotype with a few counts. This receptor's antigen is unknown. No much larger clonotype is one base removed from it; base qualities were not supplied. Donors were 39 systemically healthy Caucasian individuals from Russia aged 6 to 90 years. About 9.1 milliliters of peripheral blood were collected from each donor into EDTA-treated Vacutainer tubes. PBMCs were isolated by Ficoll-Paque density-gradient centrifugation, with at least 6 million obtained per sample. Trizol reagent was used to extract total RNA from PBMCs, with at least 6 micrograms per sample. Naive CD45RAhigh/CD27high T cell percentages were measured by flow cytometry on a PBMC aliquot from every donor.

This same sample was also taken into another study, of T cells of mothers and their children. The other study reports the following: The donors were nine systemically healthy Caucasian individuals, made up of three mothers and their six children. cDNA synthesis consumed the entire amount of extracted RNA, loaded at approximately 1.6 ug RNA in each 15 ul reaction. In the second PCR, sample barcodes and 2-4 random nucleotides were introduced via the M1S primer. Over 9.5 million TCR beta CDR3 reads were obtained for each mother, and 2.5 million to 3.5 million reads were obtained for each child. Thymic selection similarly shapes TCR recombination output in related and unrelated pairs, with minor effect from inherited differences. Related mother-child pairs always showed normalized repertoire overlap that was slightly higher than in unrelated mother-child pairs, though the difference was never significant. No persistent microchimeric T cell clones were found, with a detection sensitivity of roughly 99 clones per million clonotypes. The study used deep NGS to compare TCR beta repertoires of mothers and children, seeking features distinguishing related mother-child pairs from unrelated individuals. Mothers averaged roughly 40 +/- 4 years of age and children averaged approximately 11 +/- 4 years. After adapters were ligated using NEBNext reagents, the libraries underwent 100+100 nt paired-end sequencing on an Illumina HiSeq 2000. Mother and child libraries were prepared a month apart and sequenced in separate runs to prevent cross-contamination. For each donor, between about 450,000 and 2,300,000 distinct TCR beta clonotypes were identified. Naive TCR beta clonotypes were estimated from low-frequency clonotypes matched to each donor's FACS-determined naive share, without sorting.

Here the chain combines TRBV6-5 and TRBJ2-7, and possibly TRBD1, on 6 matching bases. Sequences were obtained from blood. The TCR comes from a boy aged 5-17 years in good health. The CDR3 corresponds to CASSYQGREQYF. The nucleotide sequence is TGTGCCAGCAGTTACCAGGGGCGCGAGCAGTACTTC.